The sequence of this TCR beta chain was determined in a study of identifying expanded T cells in peripheral blood. Points from the study as a whole: Variance in clone template counts between approximately two-week samples significantly increased with total template count across all healthy donors.

The CDR3 is 15 amino acids. V lost 3 bases and J lost 0, with 12 bases in between. The germline gives CDR1 MDHEN, CDR2 SYDVKM. The assay was immunoSEQ multiplex PCR, and TCRdb's table has in-frame clones only and misses some. Of approximately 100,000 clones in the sample, around 89% were seen once. On this clone: Its target is unknown.

The sequenced sample was blood. This receptor was obtained from a person between 18 and 75 years old in good health. This sequence joins TRBV28 and TRBJ2-7; possible D gene TRBD1, 6 bases. CDR3 sequence reads: CASSFHTGSSYEQYF. CDR3 sequence (DNA): TGTGCCAGCAGTTTCCATACAGGGAGCTCCTACGAGCAGTACTTC.